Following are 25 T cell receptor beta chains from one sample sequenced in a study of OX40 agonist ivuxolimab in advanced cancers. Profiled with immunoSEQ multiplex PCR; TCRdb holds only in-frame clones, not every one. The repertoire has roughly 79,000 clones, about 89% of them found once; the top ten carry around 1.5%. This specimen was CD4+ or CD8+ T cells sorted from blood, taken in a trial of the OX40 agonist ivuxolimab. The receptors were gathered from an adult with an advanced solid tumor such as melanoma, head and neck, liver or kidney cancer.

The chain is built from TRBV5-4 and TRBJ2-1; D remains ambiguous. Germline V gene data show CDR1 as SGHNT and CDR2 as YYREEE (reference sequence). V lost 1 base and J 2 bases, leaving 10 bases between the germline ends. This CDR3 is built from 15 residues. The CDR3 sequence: CASSLQSGAYNEQFF. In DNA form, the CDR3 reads TGTGCCAGCAGCTTGCAGAGTGGGGCCTACAATGAGCAGTTCTTC.

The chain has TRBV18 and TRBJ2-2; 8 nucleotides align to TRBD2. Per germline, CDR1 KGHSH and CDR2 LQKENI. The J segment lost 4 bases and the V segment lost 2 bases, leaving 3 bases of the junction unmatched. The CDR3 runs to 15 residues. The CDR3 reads CASSPAGGSTGELFF. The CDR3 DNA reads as TGTGCCAGCTCACCAGCGGGAGGATCCACCGGGGAGCTGTTTTTT.

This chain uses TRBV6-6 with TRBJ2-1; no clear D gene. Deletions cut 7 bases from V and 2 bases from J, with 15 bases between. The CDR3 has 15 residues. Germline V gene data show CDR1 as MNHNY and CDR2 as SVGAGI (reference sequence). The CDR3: CASTHDSMTYNEQFF. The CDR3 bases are TGTGCCAGCACCCACGACTCCATGACCTACAATGAGCAGTTCTTC.

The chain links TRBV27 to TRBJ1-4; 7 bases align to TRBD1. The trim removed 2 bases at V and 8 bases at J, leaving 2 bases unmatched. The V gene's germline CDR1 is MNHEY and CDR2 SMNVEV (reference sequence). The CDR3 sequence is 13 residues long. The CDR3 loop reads CASSLRGQEKLFF. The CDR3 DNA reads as TGTGCCAGCAGTTTAAGGGGGCAGGAAAAACTGTTTTTT.

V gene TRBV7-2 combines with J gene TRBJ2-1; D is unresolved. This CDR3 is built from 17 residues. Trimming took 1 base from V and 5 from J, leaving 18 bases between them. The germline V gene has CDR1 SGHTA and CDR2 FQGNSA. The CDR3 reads CASSLGGDSFRDNEQFF. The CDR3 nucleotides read TGTGCCAGCAGCTTAGGTGGGGATTCCTTTCGAGACAATGAGCAGTTCTTC.

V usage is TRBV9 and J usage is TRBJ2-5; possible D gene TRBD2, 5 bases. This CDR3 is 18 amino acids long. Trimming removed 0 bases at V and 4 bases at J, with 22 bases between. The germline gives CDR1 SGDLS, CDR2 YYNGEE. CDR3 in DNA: TGTGCCAGCAGCGTAGGCGCCCGGGTAGCGTTTGCGAGAGAGACCCAGTACTTC. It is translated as CASSVGARVAFARETQYF.

CDR3 amino acids: CASSSQTGGKYEQYF. CDR3 DNA sequence: TGTGCCAGCAGCTCTCAGACAGGGGGAAAGTACGAGCAGTACTTC. V and J are TRBV7-2 and TRBJ2-7, with 9 positions matching TRBD1. Losses at the gene ends were 4 bases for V and 4 bases for J; bases not matched to a gene: 8. This CDR3 has 15 amino acids. Germline V gene data show CDR1 as SGHTA and CDR2 as FQGNSA. The entire variable domain, with the rest obtained from reference TRBV7-2 and TRBJ2-7, is as follows: GAGVSQSPSNKVTEKGKDVELRCDPISGHTALYWYRQSLGQGLEFLIYFQGNSAPDKSGLPSDRFSAERTGGSVSTLTIQRTQQEDSAVYLCASSSQTGGKYEQYFGPGTRLTVT.

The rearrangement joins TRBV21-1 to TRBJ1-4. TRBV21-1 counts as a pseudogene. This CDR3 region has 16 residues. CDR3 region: CASSTKAPVTNEKLFF. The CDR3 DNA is TGTGCCAGCAGCACCAAGGCCCCAGTAACTAATGAAAAACTGTTTTTT.

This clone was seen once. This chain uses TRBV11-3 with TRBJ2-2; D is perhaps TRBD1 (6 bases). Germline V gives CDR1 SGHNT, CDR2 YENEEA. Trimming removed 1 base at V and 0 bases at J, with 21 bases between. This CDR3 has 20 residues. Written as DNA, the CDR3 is TGTGCCAGCAGCTTAGCCCAGCCCCTAACAGGGAGTGCGAACACCGGGGAGCTGTTTTTT. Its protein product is CASSLAQPLTGSANTGELFF.

The CDR3 nucleotides read TGTGCCAGCGGGCCCTCCTACGAGCAGTACTTC. Translation: CASGPSYEQYF. V usage is TRBV28 and J usage is TRBJ2-7; no reliable D call. Germline CDR1 MDHEN, CDR2 SYDVKM. This CDR3 region has 11 residues. V lost 8 bases, J lost 0 bases, and 5 bases lay in between.

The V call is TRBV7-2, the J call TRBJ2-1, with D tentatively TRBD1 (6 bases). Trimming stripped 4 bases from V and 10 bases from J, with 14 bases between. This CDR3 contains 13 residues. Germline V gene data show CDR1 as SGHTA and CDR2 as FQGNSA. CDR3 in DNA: TGTGCCAGCAGCTCGATACTACAGGGCGAGCAGTTCTTC. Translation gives CASSSILQGEQFF.

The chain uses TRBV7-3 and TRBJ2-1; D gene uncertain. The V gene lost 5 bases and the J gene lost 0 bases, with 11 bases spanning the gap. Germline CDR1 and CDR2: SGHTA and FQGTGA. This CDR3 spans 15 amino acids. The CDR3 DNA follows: TGTGCCAGCAGCCCCAGCCACAACTCCTACAATGAGCAGTTCTTC. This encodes CASSPSHNSYNEQFF.

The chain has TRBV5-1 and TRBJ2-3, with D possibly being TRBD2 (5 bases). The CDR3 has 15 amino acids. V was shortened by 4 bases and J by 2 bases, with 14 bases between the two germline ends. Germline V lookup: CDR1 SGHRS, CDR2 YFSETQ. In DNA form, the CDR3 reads TGCGCCAGCAGCCCGCGAGGGTCATACACAGATACGCAGTATTTT. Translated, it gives CASSPRGSYTDTQYF.

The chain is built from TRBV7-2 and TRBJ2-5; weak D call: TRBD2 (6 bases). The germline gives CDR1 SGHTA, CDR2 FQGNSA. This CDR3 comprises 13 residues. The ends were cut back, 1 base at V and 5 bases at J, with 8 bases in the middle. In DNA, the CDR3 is TGTGCCAGCAGCTTAGTTGGGAGGGAGACCCAGTACTTC. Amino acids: CASSLVGRETQYF.

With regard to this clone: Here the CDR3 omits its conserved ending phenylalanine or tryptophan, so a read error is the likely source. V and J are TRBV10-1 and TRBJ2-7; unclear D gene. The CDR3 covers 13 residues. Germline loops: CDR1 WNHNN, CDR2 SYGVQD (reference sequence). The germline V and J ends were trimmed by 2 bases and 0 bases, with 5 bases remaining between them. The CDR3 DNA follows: TGCGCCAGCAGTGAGGACGGCTCCTACGAGCAGTACCTC. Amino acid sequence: CASSEDGSYEQYL.

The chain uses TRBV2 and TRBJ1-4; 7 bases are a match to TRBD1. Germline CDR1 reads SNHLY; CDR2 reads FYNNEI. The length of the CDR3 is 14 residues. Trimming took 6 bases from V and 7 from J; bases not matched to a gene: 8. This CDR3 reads CASRADRWGEKLFF. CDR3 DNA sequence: TGTGCCAGCAGAGCGGACAGGTGGGGTGAAAAACTGTTTTTT. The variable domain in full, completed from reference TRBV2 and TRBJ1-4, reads EPEVTQTPSHQVTQMGQEVILRCVPISNHLYFYWYRQILGQKVEFLVSFYNNEISEKSEIFDDQFSVERPDGSNFTLKIRSTKLEDSAMYFCASRADRWGEKLFFGSGTQLSVL.

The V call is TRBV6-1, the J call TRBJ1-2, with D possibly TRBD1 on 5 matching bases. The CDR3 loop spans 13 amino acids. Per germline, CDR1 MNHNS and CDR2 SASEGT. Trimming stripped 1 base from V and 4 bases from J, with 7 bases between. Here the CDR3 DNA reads TGTGCCAGCAGTGAAGGAACAGGCTATGGCTACACCTTC. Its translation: CASSEGTGYGYTF.

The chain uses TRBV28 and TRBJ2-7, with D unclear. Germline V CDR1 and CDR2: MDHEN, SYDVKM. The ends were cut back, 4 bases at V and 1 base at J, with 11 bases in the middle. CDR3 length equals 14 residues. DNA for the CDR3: TGTGCCAGCAGTTCCCCCGGCGGTTCCTACGAGCAGTACTTC. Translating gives CASSSPGGSYEQYF.

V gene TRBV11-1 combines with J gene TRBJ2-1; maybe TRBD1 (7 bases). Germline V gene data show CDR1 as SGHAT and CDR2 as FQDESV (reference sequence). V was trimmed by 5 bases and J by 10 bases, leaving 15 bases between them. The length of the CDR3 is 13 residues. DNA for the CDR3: TGTGCCAGCAGCCAGGGGGGAACGAGGGAGCAGTTCTTC. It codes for CASSQGGTREQFF.

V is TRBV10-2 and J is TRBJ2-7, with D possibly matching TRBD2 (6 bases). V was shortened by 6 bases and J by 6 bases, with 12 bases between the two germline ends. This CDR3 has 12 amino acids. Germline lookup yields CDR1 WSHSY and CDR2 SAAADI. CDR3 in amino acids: CASRASAFEQYF. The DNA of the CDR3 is TGCGCCAGCAGGGCTAGCGCTTTCGAGCAGTACTTC.

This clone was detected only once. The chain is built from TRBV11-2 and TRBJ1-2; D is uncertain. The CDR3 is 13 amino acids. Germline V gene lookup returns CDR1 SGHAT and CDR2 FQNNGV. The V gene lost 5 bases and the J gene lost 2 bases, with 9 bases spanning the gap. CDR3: CASSLEENYGYTF. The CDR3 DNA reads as TGTGCCAGCAGCCTCGAGGAAAACTATGGCTACACCTTC.

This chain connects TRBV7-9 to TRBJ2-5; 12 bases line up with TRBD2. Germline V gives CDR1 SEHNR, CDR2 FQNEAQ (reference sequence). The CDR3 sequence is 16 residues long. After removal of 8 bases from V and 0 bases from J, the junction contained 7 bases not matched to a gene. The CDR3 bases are TGTGCCAGCGAAACCGGACTAGCGGGATACCAAGAGACCCAGTACTTC. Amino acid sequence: CASETGLAGYQETQYF. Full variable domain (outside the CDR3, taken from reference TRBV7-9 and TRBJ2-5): DTGVSQNPRHKITKRGQNVTFRCDPISEHNRLYWYRQTLGQGPEFLTYFQNEAQLEKSRLLSDRFSAERPKGSFSTLEIQRTEQGDSAMYLCASETGLAGYQETQYFGPGTRLLVL.

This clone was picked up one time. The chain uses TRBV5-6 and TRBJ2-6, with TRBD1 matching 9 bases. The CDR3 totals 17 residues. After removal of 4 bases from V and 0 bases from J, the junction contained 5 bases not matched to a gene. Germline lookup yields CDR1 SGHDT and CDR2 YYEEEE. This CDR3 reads CASSTGTGRSGANVLTF. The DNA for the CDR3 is TGTGCCAGCAGCACCGGGACAGGGCGCTCTGGGGCCAACGTCCTGACTTTC.

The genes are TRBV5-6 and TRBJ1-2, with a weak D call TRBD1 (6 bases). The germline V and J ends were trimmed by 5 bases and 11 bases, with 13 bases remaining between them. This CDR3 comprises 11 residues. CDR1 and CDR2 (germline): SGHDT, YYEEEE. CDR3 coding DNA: TGTGCCAGCAGATCAGGGGTTATATACACCTTC. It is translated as CASRSGVIYTF.

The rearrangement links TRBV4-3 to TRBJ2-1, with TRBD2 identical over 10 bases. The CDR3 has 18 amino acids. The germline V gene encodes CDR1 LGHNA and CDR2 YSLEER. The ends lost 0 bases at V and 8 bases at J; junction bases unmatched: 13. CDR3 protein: CASSQDPVQAGGPYEQFF. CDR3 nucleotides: TGCGCCAGCAGCCAAGATCCCGTCCAAGCGGGAGGGCCCTATGAGCAGTTCTTC.